These T cell receptor beta chains were read from a single sample in a study of shared T cell receptors in the human thymus. Here immunoSEQ multiplex PCR was the method, and the copy in TCRdb shows in-frame clones only, minus some. This table holds hundreds of thousands of clones, roughly 88% found once. The data were also submitted as part of a second study, on human thymus T cells.

The sequencing input was thymocytes. The receptors were gathered from a boy in the first two years of life with a congenital heart defect. The CDR3 runs from the conserved cysteine through the conserved F or W. The D gene is left open where the match is weak. Clone size is shown for a subset of rows, as once, few, many or a class of expanded clone.

abundance: NA; d_gene: TRBD2; j_gene: TRBJ2-1; v_gene: TRBV7-6; CDR3aa: CASSLAKREEDEQFF; CDR3nt: TGTGCCAGCAGCTTAGCGAAGCGGGAGGAGGATGAGCAGTTCTTC
abundance: once; d_gene: NA; j_gene: TRBJ2-3; v_gene: TRBV2; CDR3aa: CASSEVCQGSTDTQYF; CDR3nt: TGTGCCAGCAGTGAAGTATGTCAGGGGAGCACAGATACGCAGTATTTT
abundance: NA; d_gene: NA; j_gene: TRBJ1-5; v_gene: TRBV4-1; CDR3aa: CASSQVGQGGQPQHF; CDR3nt: TGCGCCAGCAGCCAAGTAGGTCAGGGTGGACAGCCCCAGCATTTT
abundance: NA; d_gene: TRBD1; j_gene: TRBJ1-5; v_gene: TRBV19; CDR3aa: CASSIWTGANQPQHF; CDR3nt: TGTGCCAGTAGTATCTGGACAGGGGCCAATCAGCCCCAGCATTTT
abundance: NA; d_gene: TRBD2; j_gene: TRBJ2-3; v_gene: TRBV7-6; CDR3aa: CASSQRIGERERDTQYF; CDR3nt: TGTGCCAGCAGCCAACGTATAGGGGAGCGGGAGAGGGATACGCAGTATTTT
abundance: NA; d_gene: TRBD1; j_gene: TRBJ2-1; v_gene: TRBV11-3; CDR3aa: CASSRSGTGDNEQFF; CDR3nt: TGTGCCAGCAGCCGATCCGGGACAGGGGACAATGAGCAGTTCTTC
abundance: few; d_gene: NA; j_gene: TRBJ1-4; v_gene: TRBV6-5; CDR3aa: CASSFSATNEKLFF; CDR3nt: TGTGCCAGCAGTTTTTCCGCAACTAATGAAAAACTGTTTTTT
abundance: NA; d_gene: NA; j_gene: TRBJ2-7; v_gene: TRBV4-1; CDR3aa: CASSQEGGGVDEQYF; CDR3nt: TGCGCCAGCAGCCAAGAGGGCGGAGGGGTCGACGAGCAGTACTTC
abundance: NA; d_gene: NA; j_gene: TRBJ2-7; v_gene: TRBV28; CDR3aa: CASSATGPLYSYEQYF; CDR3nt: TGTGCCAGCAGTGCGACAGGCCCACTCTACTCCTACGAGCAGTACTTC
abundance: NA; d_gene: NA; j_gene: TRBJ2-1; v_gene: TRBV6-4; CDR3aa: CASSPGGISSYNEQFF; CDR3nt: TGTGCCAGCAGCCCGGGCGGGATTAGCTCCTACAATGAGCAGTTCTTC
abundance: NA; d_gene: NA; j_gene: TRBJ1-1; v_gene: TRBV21-1; CDR3aa: CASSSGMNTEAFF; CDR3nt: TGTGCCAGCAGTTCAGGGATGAACACTGAAGCTTTCTTT
abundance: NA; d_gene: TRBD1; j_gene: TRBJ2-7; v_gene: TRBV6-6; CDR3aa: CASSYLTGANTYEQYF; CDR3nt: TGTGCCAGCAGTTACTTGACAGGGGCGAATACCTACGAGCAGTACTTC
abundance: NA; d_gene: NA; j_gene: TRBJ2-7; v_gene: TRBV5-1; CDR3aa: CASSWEQGIGDEQYF; CDR3nt: TGCGCCAGCAGCTGGGAACAGGGAATCGGGGATGAGCAGTACTTC
abundance: NA; d_gene: TRBD2; j_gene: TRBJ2-7; v_gene: TRBV4-2; CDR3aa: CASSPPQRIAGVDEQYF; CDR3nt: TGTGCCAGCAGCCCCCCTCAGAGAATAGCGGGAGTGGACGAGCAGTACTTC
abundance: NA; d_gene: NA; j_gene: TRBJ2-2; v_gene: TRBV4-1; CDR3aa: CASRGPNTGELFF; CDR3nt: TGCGCCAGCAGGGGGCCGAACACCGGGGAGCTGTTTTTT
abundance: NA; d_gene: TRBD1; j_gene: TRBJ2-2; v_gene: TRBV12-5; CDR3aa: CASGSNDRAGELFF; CDR3nt: TGTGCTAGTGGTTCCAATGACAGGGCCGGGGAGCTGTTTTTT
abundance: NA; d_gene: NA; j_gene: TRBJ1-4; v_gene: TRBV30; CDR3aa: CAWSVSGPRDEKLFF; CDR3nt: TGTGCCTGGAGTGTAAGTGGTCCGAGGGATGAAAAACTGTTTTTT
abundance: NA; d_gene: NA; j_gene: TRBJ2-5; v_gene: TRBV11-2; CDR3aa: CASSFGRGYVRVEDQYF; CDR3nt: TGTGCCAGCAGCTTCGGAAGGGGTTACGTCCGGGTCGAGGACCAGTACTTC
abundance: NA; d_gene: TRBD1; j_gene: TRBJ1-2; v_gene: TRBV29-1; CDR3aa: CSVEDFVGNWTGKNYGYTF; CDR3nt: TGCAGCGTTGAAGATTTTGTTGGGAATTGGACAGGGAAAAACTATGGCTACACCTTC
abundance: NA; d_gene: NA; j_gene: TRBJ2-1; v_gene: TRBV20-1; CDR3aa: CSASPNNEQFF; CDR3nt: TGCAGTGCTAGCCCAAACAATGAGCAGTTCTTC
abundance: few; d_gene: TRBD2; j_gene: TRBJ2-7; v_gene: TRBV12-5; CDR3aa: CASGQSGASSYEQYF; CDR3nt: TGTGCTAGTGGCCAGAGCGGGGCAAGCTCCTACGAGCAGTACTTC
abundance: NA; d_gene: NA; j_gene: TRBJ1-1; v_gene: TRBV20-1; CDR3aa: CSAPGNTEAFF; CDR3nt: TGCAGTGCTCCAGGGAACACTGAAGCTTTCTTT
abundance: NA; d_gene: TRBD2; j_gene: TRBJ2-3; v_gene: TRBV4-2; CDR3aa: CASSQDGGLAGSTDTQYF; CDR3nt: TGTGCCAGCAGCCAAGACGGGGGACTAGCGGGTAGCACAGATACGCAGTATTTT
abundance: NA; d_gene: TRBD2; j_gene: TRBJ2-1; v_gene: TRBV4-3; CDR3aa: CASSPLAGGENEQFF; CDR3nt: TGCGCCAGCAGCCCCTTAGCGGGAGGTGAGAATGAGCAGTTCTTC
abundance: NA; d_gene: TRBD2; j_gene: TRBJ2-1; v_gene: TRBV2; CDR3aa: CASRGGTSDRFF; CDR3nt: TGTGCCAGCAGGGGTGGGACTAGCGATCGATTCTTC
abundance: once; d_gene: TRBD2; j_gene: TRBJ2-7; v_gene: TRBV18; CDR3aa: CASSPGGGRAPGAEQYF; CDR3nt: TGTGCCAGCTCACCAGGCGGCGGGAGGGCCCCGGGGGCCGAGCAGTACTTC
abundance: NA; d_gene: TRBD2; j_gene: TRBJ2-3; v_gene: TRBV29-1; CDR3aa: CSDVTSVSTDTQYF; CDR3nt: TGCAGCGACGTCACTAGCGTGAGCACAGATACGCAGTATTTT
abundance: NA; d_gene: NA; j_gene: TRBJ1-1; v_gene: TRBV28; CDR3aa: CASSLFGSEAFF; CDR3nt: TGTGCCAGCAGTTTGTTCGGGTCTGAAGCTTTCTTT
abundance: NA; d_gene: NA; j_gene: TRBJ2-1; v_gene: TRBV11-2; CDR3aa: CASRFHSLSIYNEQFF; CDR3nt: TGTGCCAGCAGGTTTCACTCCCTTTCTATCTACAATGAGCAGTTCTTC
abundance: NA; d_gene: NA; j_gene: TRBJ1-3; v_gene: TRBV9; CDR3aa: CASSVRGTGNTIYF; CDR3nt: TGTGCCAGCAGCGTAAGGGGTACAGGAAACACCATATATTTT
abundance: NA; d_gene: TRBD1; j_gene: TRBJ2-3; v_gene: TRBV4-2; CDR3aa: CASSQDPGDSVLDTQYF; CDR3nt: TGTGCCAGCAGCCAAGATCCTGGGGACAGTGTCTTGGATACGCAGTATTTT
abundance: NA; d_gene: NA; j_gene: TRBJ2-7; v_gene: TRBV15; CDR3aa: CATSRVAGRSVEQYF; CDR3nt: TGTGCCACCAGCAGAGTGGCGGGACGGTCCGTAGAGCAGTACTTC
abundance: NA; d_gene: TRBD1; j_gene: TRBJ1-2; v_gene: TRBV6-6; CDR3aa: CASSEGTGGGYTF; CDR3nt: TGTGCCAGCAGTGAGGGGACAGGGGGTGGCTACACCTTC
abundance: NA; d_gene: NA; j_gene: TRBJ2-1; v_gene: TRBV9; CDR3aa: CASSVEGLESYNEQFF; CDR3nt: TGTGCCAGCAGCGTAGAGGGGTTGGAGTCCTACAATGAGCAGTTCTTC
abundance: once; d_gene: TRBD2; j_gene: TRBJ2-5; v_gene: TRBV27; CDR3aa: CASSPGTSGSDQETQYF; CDR3nt: TGTGCCAGCAGTCCCGGGACTAGCGGGAGCGACCAAGAGACCCAGTACTTC
abundance: NA; d_gene: NA; j_gene: TRBJ2-5; v_gene: TRBV5-8; CDR3aa: CASSLGMASGRQETQYF; CDR3nt: TGTGCCAGCAGCTTGGGTATGGCGTCAGGGAGGCAAGAGACCCAGTACTTC
abundance: NA; d_gene: NA; j_gene: TRBJ1-2; v_gene: TRBV6-6; CDR3aa: CASEQEGGPYGYTF; CDR3nt: TGTGCCAGCGAGCAAGAGGGAGGGCCCTATGGCTACACCTTC
abundance: NA; d_gene: NA; j_gene: TRBJ2-1; v_gene: TRBV18; CDR3aa: CASSPRVSAYNEQFF; CDR3nt: TGTGCCAGCTCACCCCGGGTTAGCGCCTACAATGAGCAGTTCTTC
abundance: NA; d_gene: NA; j_gene: TRBJ2-7; v_gene: TRBV15; CDR3aa: CATSSTRGDEQYF; CDR3nt: TGTGCCACCAGCTCCACCCGGGGAGACGAGCAGTACTTC
abundance: NA; d_gene: NA; j_gene: TRBJ2-7; v_gene: TRBV5-6; CDR3aa: CASTPGQYPYEQYF; CDR3nt: TGTGCCAGCACCCCTGGGCAGTATCCCTACGAGCAGTACTTC
abundance: NA; d_gene: TRBD1; j_gene: TRBJ1-3; v_gene: TRBV5-1; CDR3aa: CASTPGTVGNTIYF; CDR3nt: TGCGCCAGCACCCCCGGGACAGTCGGAAACACCATATATTTT
abundance: NA; d_gene: NA; j_gene: TRBJ1-5; v_gene: TRBV15; CDR3aa: CATSSPDGTYQPQHF; CDR3nt: TGTGCCACCAGCAGCCCAGACGGGACTTATCAGCCCCAGCATTTT
abundance: NA; d_gene: NA; j_gene: TRBJ1-5; v_gene: TRBV7-8; CDR3aa: CASSLLWAQPQHF; CDR3nt: TGTGCCAGCAGCTTACTCTGGGCGCAGCCCCAGCATTTT